A selection of T cell receptor beta chains follows, all from one sample in a study of long-term antiretroviral therapy in people with HIV. Sequencing used immunoSEQ multiplex PCR; TCRdb keeps in-frame clones, though not all of them. The sample carries around 7,900 clones, about 80% recorded once. The material was unsorted PBMCs, obtained 0.1 years after starting antiretroviral therapy. The receptors originated from a man aged 40-50 years with HIV. Each CDR3 is given with its conserved first and last residue. Each record gives: D gene, clone size, J gene, V gene, CDR3 protein, CDR3 DNA. D genes are given only for firm matches. Where a row states a size, it is once, few, many or the class of an expanded clone; other rows omit it.

.,.,TRBJ1-2,TRBV9,CASSVSGANYGYTF,TGTGCCAGCAGCGTATCCGGAGCTAACTATGGCTACACCTTC
TRBD2,.,TRBJ2-3,TRBV19,CASSNGLAISTDTQYF,TGTGCCAGTAGTAACGGACTAGCGATTAGCACAGATACGCAGTATTTT
TRBD1,few,TRBJ1-5,TRBV4-3,CASSQDGTGALNQPQHF,TGCGCCAGCAGCCAAGATGGGACAGGGGCGCTAAATCAGCCCCAGCATTTT
.,.,TRBJ1-2,TRBV10-3,CAISESLAGFGAKANYGYTF,TGTGCCATCAGTGAGTCATTAGCCGGATTCGGAGCCAAAGCTAACTATGGCTACACCTTC
.,.,TRBJ1-2,TRBV5-1,CASSLAGRVDYGYTF,TGCGCCAGCAGCTTGGCGGGGAGGGTGGACTATGGCTACACCTTC
.,.,TRBJ1-1,TRBV5-1,CASSLLTGTMNTEAFF,TGCGCCAGCAGCTTGCTTACAGGGACGATGAACACTGAAGCTTTCTTT
.,.,TRBJ1-1,TRBV28,CASSLGGLQTLSAFF,TGTGCCAGCAGTTTAGGGGGACTCCAAACATTGTCAGCTTTCTTT
TRBD2,.,TRBJ2-1,TRBV6-5,CASSPLVRGANEQFF,TGTGCCAGCAGTCCTTTGGTGCGGGGGGCCAATGAGCAGTTCTTC
.,.,TRBJ1-5,TRBV2,CASSLGGRQPQHF,TGTGCCAGCAGTTTGGGGGGGAGGCAGCCCCAGCATTTT
.,.,TRBJ2-1,TRBV7-2,CASSFRGGEQFF,TGTGCCAGCAGCTTCCGAGGGGGTGAGCAGTTCTTC
.,.,TRBJ2-7,TRBV30,CAWRRADLGYEQYF,TGTGCCTGGAGACGAGCGGACCTCGGCTACGAGCAGTACTTC
TRBD1,.,TRBJ2-2,TRBV29-1,CSVAGTGGFGELFF,TGCAGCGTGGCCGGGACAGGGGGCTTCGGGGAGCTGTTTTTT
TRBD1,.,TRBJ2-7,TRBV18,CASSLSGTGDEQYF,TGTGCCAGCTCGCTCTCCGGGACAGGGGACGAGCAGTACTTC
.,.,TRBJ2-2,TRBV5-6,CASSQDPFSPGELFF,TGTGCCAGCAGCCAGGACCCCTTCAGCCCCGGGGAGCTGTTTTTT
TRBD2,.,TRBJ2-7,TRBV13,CASSFSAGGFHEQYF,TGTGCCAGCAGCTTCTCTGCGGGGGGATTCCACGAGCAGTACTTC
.,.,TRBJ1-5,TRBV5-6,CASSLGVLSNQPQHF,TGTGCCAGCAGCTTGGGGGTCCTAAGCAATCAGCCCCAGCATTTT
TRBD2,.,TRBJ2-7,TRBV27,CASSLLAGEEQYF,TGTGCCAGCAGTTTACTAGCGGGGGAAGAGCAGTACTTC
TRBD2,.,TRBJ2-7,TRBV7-9,CASSSSGTSGSYEQYF,TGTGCCAGCAGCTCCAGCGGAACTAGCGGTTCCTACGAGCAGTACTTC
TRBD2,.,TRBJ2-1,TRBV9,CASSQAGGYMGNEQFF,TGTGCCAGCAGCCAAGCGGGGGGGTACATGGGGAATGAGCAGTTCTTC
.,.,TRBJ1-1,TRBV30,CAWSPRGGVGLYTEAFF,TGTGCCTGGAGTCCCCGGGGGGGGGTAGGTTTGTACACTGAAGCTTTCTTT
.,few,TRBJ1-5,TRBV23-1,CASSQPSGGLKPQHF,TGCGCCAGCAGTCAGCCCTCGGGGGGGCTCAAGCCCCAGCATTTT
.,.,TRBJ1-1,TRBV12-5,CASASLGRNTEAFF,TGTGCTAGTGCCTCGCTGGGCAGGAACACTGAAGCTTTCTTT
.,.,TRBJ1-2,TRBV21-1,CAIPSGGYTF,TGTGCCATCCCATCGGGGGGCTACACCTTC
.,.,TRBJ2-7,TRBV19,CASSIGSAGRTYEQYF,TGTGCCAGTAGTATAGGGTCTGCGGGGAGGACCTACGAGCAGTACTTC
.,.,TRBJ1-1,TRBV18,CASSPPQGNTEAFF,TGTGCCAGCTCACCCCCACAGGGAAACACTGAAGCTTTCTTT
.,few,TRBJ2-7,TRBV5-1,CASSLDRTHEQYF,TGCGCCAGCAGCTTGGATCGCACCCACGAGCAGTACTTC
TRBD1,.,TRBJ1-2,TRBV14,CASSLRTGHLRGGYTF,TGTGCCAGCAGCCTTCGGACAGGGCATCTCCGGGGTGGCTACACCTTC
TRBD1,.,TRBJ1-2,TRBV5-8,CASSLARDRLDYGYTF,TGTGCCAGCAGCTTGGCTCGGGACAGGCTTGACTATGGCTACACCTTC
.,.,TRBJ1-2,TRBV4-1,CASSLLRQALWGYTF,TGCGCCAGCAGCCTCCTCCGACAGGCCCTATGGGGCTACACCTTC
TRBD2,.,TRBJ2-7,TRBV30,CAWSGVAGGPDYEQYF,TGTGCCTGGAGCGGGGTAGCGGGGGGGCCGGACTACGAGCAGTACTTC
.,.,TRBJ1-4,TRBV28,CASSFSQGSETNEKLFF,TGTGCCAGCAGTTTTTCCCAGGGGTCAGAAACTAATGAAAAACTGTTTTTT
TRBD2,.,TRBJ2-3,TRBV9,CASSPGLAGSRDTQYF,TGTGCCAGCAGCCCCGGACTAGCGGGGTCCCGAGATACGCAGTATTTT
.,.,TRBJ1-5,TRBV7-3,CASSPPKGGGGQPQHF,TGTGCCAGCAGCCCACCTAAGGGGGGAGGGGGTCAGCCCCAGCATTTT
.,.,TRBJ1-4,TRBV29-1,CSVQTGPNEKLFF,TGCAGCGTCCAAACAGGCCCTAATGAAAAACTGTTTTTT
TRBD2,.,TRBJ2-1,TRBV2,CASSEASAGDNEQFF,TGTGCCAGCAGTGAAGCGTCAGCGGGGGACAATGAGCAGTTCTTC
TRBD1,.,TRBJ2-7,TRBV5-4,CATGTENSYEQYF,TGTGCCACAGGGACAGAGAACTCCTACGAGCAGTACTTC
TRBD1,.,TRBJ1-2,TRBV29-1,CSVLGGQDYGYTF,TGCAGCGTTTTGGGGGGACAGGACTATGGCTACACCTTC
.,.,TRBJ2-7,TRBV4-2,CASSQVKARHEQYF,TGTGCCAGCAGCCAAGTTAAGGCGCGACACGAGCAGTACTTC
TRBD2,.,TRBJ2-3,TRBV11-3,CASSRSGGAPDTQYF,TGTGCCAGCAGCCGGAGCGGGGGGGCCCCAGATACGCAGTATTTT
.,.,TRBJ2-1,TRBV6-6,CASSYGAANEQFF,TGTGCCAGCAGTTACGGAGCGGCCAATGAGCAGTTCTTC
.,once,TRBJ1-5,TRBV28,CASSLRVGQPQHF,TGTGCCAGCAGTTTAAGGGTGGGTCAGCCCCAGCATTTT
.,.,TRBJ1-6,TRBV6-5,CASSPRGGDSPLHF,TGTGCCAGCAGTCCACGGGGTGGAGACTCACCCCTCCACTTT
.,.,TRBJ1-5,TRBV19,CASSIGYQPQHF,TGTGCCAGTAGTATTGGCTATCAGCCCCAGCATTTT
.,.,TRBJ2-1,TRBV2,CASSDRTSLGEQFF,TGTGCCAGCAGTGATAGGACAAGTTTGGGTGAGCAGTTCTTC
.,.,TRBJ2-7,TRBV10-2,CASSESTGNEQYF,TGCGCCAGCAGTGAGTCGACGGGGAACGAGCAGTACTTC
TRBD2,.,TRBJ2-5,TRBV5-6,CASSRLAGDETQYF,TGTGCCAGCAGCCGACTAGCGGGGGATGAGACCCAGTACTTC
.,.,TRBJ2-1,TRBV30,CAWSEGYSYNEQFF,TGTGCCTGGAGTGAGGGCTACTCCTACAATGAGCAGTTCTTC
TRBD1,.,TRBJ2-7,TRBV5-6,CASSPRDSPYEQYF,TGTGCCAGCAGCCCCCGGGACAGCCCTTACGAGCAGTACTTC
.,few,TRBJ2-6,TRBV27,CASSLKFGGMILSGANVLTF,TGTGCCAGCAGTTTAAAGTTTGGAGGGATGATACTCTCTGGGGCCAACGTCCTGACTTTC
.,once,TRBJ1-5,TRBV11-3,CASNQPQHF,TGTGCCAGCAATCAGCCCCAGCATTTT
TRBD1,.,TRBJ2-7,TRBV5-1,CASSSTGMTPNEQYF,TGCGCCAGCAGCTCGACAGGGATGACCCCCAACGAGCAGTACTTC
.,.,TRBJ2-1,TRBV5-1,CASSLEARDEQFF,TGCGCCAGCAGCCTTGAGGCGCGGGATGAGCAGTTCTTC
.,.,TRBJ2-7,TRBV9,CASSHGGEGYEQYF,TGTGCCAGCAGCCACGGGGGCGAGGGCTACGAGCAGTACTTC
TRBD1,.,TRBJ2-7,TRBV9,CASSVDEVGGDRPTYEQYF,TGTGCCAGCAGCGTAGACGAGGTCGGAGGGGACAGGCCCACCTACGAGCAGTACTTC
TRBD2,.,TRBJ2-3,TRBV6-1,CASSAQSGADTQYF,TGTGCCAGCAGTGCACAGAGCGGGGCAGATACGCAGTATTTT
TRBD1,.,TRBJ2-7,TRBV5-1,CASSAGGQGSTYEQYF,TGCGCCAGCAGCGCGGGTGGACAGGGTAGCACCTACGAGCAGTACTTC